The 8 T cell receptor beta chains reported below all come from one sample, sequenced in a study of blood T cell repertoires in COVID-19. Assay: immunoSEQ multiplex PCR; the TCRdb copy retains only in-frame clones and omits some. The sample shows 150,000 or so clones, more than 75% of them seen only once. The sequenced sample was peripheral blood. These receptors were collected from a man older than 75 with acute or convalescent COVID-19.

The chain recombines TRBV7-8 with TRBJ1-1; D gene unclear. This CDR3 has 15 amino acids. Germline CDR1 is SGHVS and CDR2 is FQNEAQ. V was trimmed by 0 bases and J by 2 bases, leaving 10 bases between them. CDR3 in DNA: TGTGCCAGCAGCTTAGCGGCGGGGTATAACACTGAAGCTTTCTTT. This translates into CASSLAAGYNTEAFF.

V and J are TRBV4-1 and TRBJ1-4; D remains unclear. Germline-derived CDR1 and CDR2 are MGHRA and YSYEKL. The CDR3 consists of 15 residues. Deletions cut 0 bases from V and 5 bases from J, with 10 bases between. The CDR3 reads CASSQELQTNEKLFF. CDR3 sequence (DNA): TGCGCCAGCAGCCAAGAGCTCCAAACAAATGAAAAACTGTTTTTT.

The CDR3 region is CASSLTGYGYTF. CDR3 DNA: TGTGCCAGCAGTCTGACAGGTTATGGCTACACCTTC. The gene calls are TRBV6-5 and TRBJ1-2; D is possibly TRBD1 (6 bases). Trimming shortened V by 5 bases and J by 5 bases, and 9 bases separated the two germline ends. The CDR3 spans 12 residues. Germline-derived CDR1 and CDR2 are MNHEY and SVGAGI.

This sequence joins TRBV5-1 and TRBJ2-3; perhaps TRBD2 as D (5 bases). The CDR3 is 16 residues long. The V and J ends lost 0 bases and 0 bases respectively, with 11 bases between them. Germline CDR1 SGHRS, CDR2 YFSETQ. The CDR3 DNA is TGCGCCAGCAGCTTGGGTGGAGGTTCTAGCACAGATACGCAGTATTTT. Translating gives CASSLGGGSSTDTQYF.

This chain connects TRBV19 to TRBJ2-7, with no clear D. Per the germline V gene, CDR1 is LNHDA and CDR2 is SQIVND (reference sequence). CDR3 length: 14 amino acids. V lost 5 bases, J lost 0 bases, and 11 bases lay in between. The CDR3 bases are TGTGCCAGTAGTCTGAAAGACACCTCCTACGAGCAGTACTTC. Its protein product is CASSLKDTSYEQYF.

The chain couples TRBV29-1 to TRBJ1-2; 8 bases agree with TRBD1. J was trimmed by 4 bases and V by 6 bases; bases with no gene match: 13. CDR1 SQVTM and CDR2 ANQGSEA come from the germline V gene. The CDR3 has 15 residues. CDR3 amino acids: CSVTGTGQKGYGYTF. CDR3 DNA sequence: TGCAGCGTCACCGGGACAGGCCAGAAAGGCTATGGCTACACCTTC.

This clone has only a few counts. CDR3 residues: CASSQWLAGVPETQYF. The CDR3 nucleotides are TGTGCCAGCAGCCAATGGCTAGCGGGGGTTCCAGAGACCCAGTACTTC. This chain connects TRBV14 to TRBJ2-5; TRBD2 aligns across 10 bases. The germline gives CDR1 SGHDN, CDR2 FVKESK. Unmatched junction bases numbered 7, after V lost 2 bases and J lost 4 bases. This CDR3 contains 16 residues.

The CDR3 here is CASSYAGQGANQPQHF. As DNA, the CDR3 is TGTGCCAGCAGTTACGCCGGACAGGGGGCCAATCAGCCCCAGCATTTT. V gene TRBV6-5 combines with J gene TRBJ1-5, with TRBD1 identical over 11 bases. Germline assignment: CDR1 MNHEY and CDR2 SVGAGI. This CDR3 has 16 amino acids. The junction had 3 bases not matched to a gene; V was cut back by 2 bases and J by 3 bases.